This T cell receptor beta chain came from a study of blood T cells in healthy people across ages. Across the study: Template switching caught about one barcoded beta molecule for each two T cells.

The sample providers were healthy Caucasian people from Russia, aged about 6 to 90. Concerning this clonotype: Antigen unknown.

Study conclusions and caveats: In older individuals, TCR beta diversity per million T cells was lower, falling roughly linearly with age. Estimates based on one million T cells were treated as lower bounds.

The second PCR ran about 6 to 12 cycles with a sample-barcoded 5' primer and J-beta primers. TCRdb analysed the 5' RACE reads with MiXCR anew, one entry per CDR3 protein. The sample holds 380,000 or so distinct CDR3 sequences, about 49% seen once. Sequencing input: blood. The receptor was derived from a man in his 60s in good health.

This CDR3 reads CASRDYPYNEQFF. The CDR3 DNA sequence: TGTGCCAGCAGGGACTACCCCTACAATGAGCAGTTCTTC. The chain uses TRBV2 and TRBJ2-1, with D possibly TRBD2 on 6 matching bases. The CDR3 is 13 residues long. V gave up 6 bases and J gave up 2 bases, with 8 bases separating them. Germline CDR1 SNHLY, CDR2 FYNNEI. The full variable domain, rest sourced from reference TRBV2 and TRBJ2-1, is EPEVTQTPSHQVTQMGQEVILRCVPISNHLYFYWYRQILGQKVEFLVSFYNNEISEKSEIFDDQFSVERPDGSNFTLKIRSTKLEDSAMYFCASRDYPYNEQFFGPGTRLTVL.